The entry that follows covers one T cell receptor (beta chain) sequence. Original processing notes: Reference gene primer amplification gave nucleated cell count estimates. The assay was immunoSEQ multiplex PCR, and TCRdb's table has in-frame clones only and misses some. V, J and clone size derive from that table, while D and trimming were established from the DNA sequence. This table has 200,000 to 300,000 clones, 80% to 85% appearing once. These data are taken from a study of blood T cell repertoires in COVID-19. Overall study context: COVID-19 samples from acute and convalescent phases originated in the United States, Italy and Spain. Sources were T cells, B-cell-depleted T cells, or PBMCs; the material itself was cDNA or gDNA.

Per the germline V gene, CDR1 is KGHDR and CDR2 is SFDVKD. The CDR3 consists of 15 residues. Trimming took 5 bases from V and 7 from J, leaving 17 bases between them. This sequence was found in a man in his fifties or sixties with acute or convalescent COVID-19. This chain joins TRBV24-1 and TRBJ2-1; D perhaps matches TRBD1 (6 bases). The specimen sequenced was peripheral blood. CDR3 in DNA: TGTGCCACCAGTGCAACAGGGTCAGGCGATAATGAGCAGTTCTTC. Its translation: CATSATGSGDNEQFF.